This T cell receptor beta chain was recovered during a study of T-cell reconstitution after alpha-beta-depleted transplantation in children. Germline V gene sequence: CDR1 KGHDR, CDR2 SFDVKD. The CDR3 sequence is 13 residues long. Trimming stripped 0 bases from V and 6 bases from J, with 6 bases between. This clonotype came up many times. Unique molecular identifiers were used in preparing the TCRbeta library. TCRdb reprocessed the PCR reads via MiXCR and lists one record per CDR3 protein. The repertoire consists of about 200,000 distinct CDR3 sequences, with roughly 6% occurring once and the leading ten covering 4.5% to 5.5%.

The source was PBMCs, collected before TCRalphabeta/CD19-depleted stem cell transplant. The genes are TRBV24-1 and TRBJ2-3; D gene uncertain. The sequence came from a girl in the first two years of life with combined immunodeficiency, due to receive a stem cell transplant. The CDR3 loop is CATSDLGHDTQYF. The CDR3 nucleotides are TGTGCCACCAGTGATTTGGGGCACGATACGCAGTATTTT.